A selection of T cell receptor beta chains follows, all from one sample in a study of shared clonotypes between healthy human individuals. This table comes from immunoSEQ multiplex PCR, and its TCRdb copy is limited to in-frame clones, with some not included. Here the sample spans 950,000 to 1,300,000 clones, around four fifths being singletons. Sequencing was carried out using memory CD4+ T cells sorted from blood. The receptors shown here come from a man between 18 and 35 years old in good health. CDR3s include the opening cysteine and the closing phenylalanine or tryptophan. The D gene is left open where the match is weak. Not every row has a clone size; where given, it reads once, few, many or a size class.

clone_size	d_call	v_call	j_call	cdr3_nt	cdr3_aa
-	-	TRBV11-1	TRBJ1-2	TGTGCCCCAGCAGTTACAAACACCGGGAGTACTGGGGGCTACACCTTC	CAPAVTNTGSTGGYTF
-	TRBD1	TRBV28	TRBJ1-6	TGTGCCAGCGAGGGCAACAGGGGGGAAAATTCACCCCTCCACTTT	CASEGNRGENSPLHF
-	TRBD2	TRBV5-1	TRBJ2-6	TGCGCCAGCAGCCCGGTTCGGGGGGATGGCTCTGGGGCCAACGTCCTGACTTTC	CASSPVRGDGSGANVLTF
-	-	TRBV7-2	TRBJ2-3	TGTGCCAGCAGCTTAGAAGCCCGTGACTGGAGCACAGATACGCAGTATTTT	CASSLEARDWSTDTQYF
-	-	TRBV9	TRBJ2-6	TGTGCCAGCTCCGCAGTTAGCGTAGGGGCCAACGTCCTGACTTTC	CASSAVSVGANVLTF
-	-	TRBV7-9	TRBJ2-1	TGTGCCAGCAGCTTAGGGGCAGGCGGGGAGAATGAGCAGTTCTTC	CASSLGAGGENEQFF
-	TRBD1	TRBV5-1	TRBJ2-7	TGCGCCAGCAGCGGGACAGGGGCTGGGTACGAGCAGTACTTC	CASSGTGAGYEQYF
once	-	TRBV10-3	TRBJ2-3	TGTGCCATCAGTATCACAGATACGCAGTATTTT	CAISITDTQYF
-	-	TRBV30	TRBJ2-1	TGTGCCTGGACGTTGGGGCGGGGTACCACGTATGAGCAGTTCTTC	CAWTLGRGTTYEQFF
few	-	TRBV29-1	TRBJ1-1	TGCAGCGTTGTCGCGGGGGCAGCAATGAACACTGAAGCTTTCTTT	CSVVAGAAMNTEAFF
-	-	TRBV2	TRBJ2-5	TGTGCCAGCCACCAAACAGGGTTTCAAGAGACCCAGTACTTC	CASHQTGFQETQYF
once	-	TRBV5-1	TRBJ2-3	TGCGCCAGCAGCCTGGGCCATTACACAGATACGCAGTATTTT	CASSLGHYTDTQYF
few	-	TRBV5-1	TRBJ2-3	TGCGCCAGCAGCTTGGGACATATCACAGATACGCAGTATTTT	CASSLGHITDTQYF
-	-	TRBV2	TRBJ2-1	TGTGCCAGCGAGGGGACACATAACAATGAGCAGTTCTTC	CASEGTHNNEQFF
many	-	TRBV11-2	TRBJ2-6	TGTGCCAGCAGCTCCCTTCGGAGTGGGGCCAACGTCCTGACTTTC	CASSSLRSGANVLTF
-	-	TRBV7-2	TRBJ1-4	TGTGCCAGCAGCTCCAATCCCTATGAAAAACTGTTTTTT	CASSSNPYEKLFF
-	-	TRBV7-8	TRBJ1-1	TGTGCCAGCAGCTTAGATTCACAGGGACGCACTGAAGCTTTCTTT	CASSLDSQGRTEAFF